These 22 T cell receptor beta chains were all obtained from the same sample, sequenced in a study of monozygotic twins with cystic fibrosis. Sequencing used immunoSEQ multiplex PCR; TCRdb keeps in-frame clones, though not all of them. The sample has about 12,000 clones, 85% seen once. The sequenced sample consisted of blood. These receptors all come from a man aged 18 to 29 with cystic fibrosis.

The chain joins TRBV12-1 to TRBJ2-3; TRBD2 is the table's D call and was not checked against the DNA. TRBV12-1 is designated a pseudogene. The CDR3 has 16 amino acids. DNA for the CDR3: TGTGCCAGCAGCTCGGGGACTAGCGGGAGTTGTTATACGCAGTATTTT. Translated, it gives CASSSGTSGSCYTQYF.

The J gene is TRBJ1-3, the V gene TRBV19; D unclear. The CDR3 loop spans 15 amino acids. Trimming shortened V by 7 bases and J by 4 bases, and 17 bases separated the two germline ends. Germline V gene data show CDR1 as LNHDA and CDR2 as SQIVND (reference sequence). In nucleotides, the CDR3 is TGTGCCAGTATTGCCATCCCTGAAACCGGAAACACCATATATTTT. Translated: CASIAIPETGNTIYF.

The J gene is TRBJ2-7, the V gene TRBV4-2; TRBD2 agrees at 13 bases. Looked up from germline, CDR1 is LGHNA and CDR2 is YNFKEQ. V trimming: 2 bases; J trimming: 0 bases; junction bases outside the gene matches: 4. CDR3 length: 17 amino acids. CDR3 nucleotide sequence: TGTGCCAGCAGCCAAAGGACTAGCGGGGGCAGCTCCTACGAGCAGTACTTC. This sequence encodes CASSQRTSGGSSYEQYF.

The V gene is TRBV10-2, the J gene TRBJ2-6, with 8 bases fitting TRBD1. This CDR3 is 21 amino acids long. V shed 0 bases and J 2 bases; nucleotides not matched to a gene: 15. The germline CDR1 and CDR2 sequences are WSHSY and SAAADI. The CDR3 coding sequence is TGCGCCAGCAGTGAGTCAATAAGGACAGGGCTTACTTTGACTGGGGCCAACGTCCTGACTTTC. Its protein is CASSESIRTGLTLTGANVLTF.

The rearrangement links TRBV7-2 to TRBJ2-7; 10 bases are shared with TRBD2. V was pared by 4 bases and J by 9 bases, with 6 bases of the junction left unmatched. Germline values: CDR1 SGHTA, CDR2 FQGNSA. This CDR3 comprises 13 residues. CDR3 DNA sequence: TGTGCCAGCAGCTCCCTAGCGGGGGTAGTGCAGTACTTC. Translation gives CASSSLAGVVQYF.

The chain is built from TRBV27 and TRBJ2-7; D perhaps matches TRBD2 (5 bases). V lost 2 bases and J lost 7, with 12 bases in between. Germline V CDR1 and CDR2: MNHEY, SMNVEV (reference sequence). This CDR3 contains 13 residues. CDR3 residues: CASSLVGRGEQYF. In nucleotides, the CDR3 is TGTGCCAGCAGTTTAGTTGGGCGCGGGGAGCAGTACTTC.

This clone was seen more than once but under ten times. The chain couples TRBV30 to TRBJ2-7; TRBD2 matches 7 bases. V lost 7 bases, J lost 5 bases, and 8 bases stayed unmatched. Germline V gene sequence: CDR1 GTSNPN, CDR2 SVGIG (reference sequence). The CDR3 totals 12 residues. In DNA, the CDR3 is TGTGCCTCCACCCAAGCGGGGCACGAGCAGTACTTC. It codes for CASTQAGHEQYF.

The rearrangement uses TRBV18 and TRBJ2-2; D is possibly TRBD2 (5 bases). Trimming took off 2 bases at V and 5 bases at J, with 12 bases between the two ends. The CDR3 runs to 15 residues. Germline CDR1 is KGHSH and CDR2 is LQKENI. The CDR3 DNA reads TGTGCCAGCTCACCAGGTGGGAGTGGTACCGGGGAGCTGTTTTTT. Protein: CASSPGGSGTGELFF.

V is TRBV13 and J is TRBJ1-2; D not certain. The CDR3 runs to 15 residues. The germline V gene encodes CDR1 PRHDT and CDR2 FYEKMQ (reference sequence). Trimming cost V 6 bases and J 5 bases, with 19 bases left between them. In DNA, the CDR3 is TGTGCCAGCAGGTCCCGGGCCCACCGAGAATATGGCTACACCTTC. This codes for CASRSRAHREYGYTF.

The V gene is TRBV5-1, the J gene TRBJ1-4, with D uncertain. The CDR3 runs to 13 residues. Germline lookup yields CDR1 SGHRS and CDR2 YFSETQ. Deletions cut 0 bases from V and 9 bases from J, with 9 bases between. The CDR3 region has the DNA TGCGCCAGCAGCTTGGACGGACGGCAAAAACTGTTTTTT. Translating it yields CASSLDGRQKLFF. Based on the CDR3 plus reference TRBV5-1 and TRBJ1-4, the full variable domain is KAGVTQTPRYLIKTRGQQVTLSCSPISGHRSVSWYQQTPGQGLQFLFEYFSETQRNKGNFPGRFSGRQFSNSRSEMNVSTLELGDSALYLCASSLDGRQKLFFGSGTQLSVL.

The chain employs TRBV7-2 and TRBJ1-1, with 7 positions matching TRBD1. Trimming at V came to 1 base and at J to 5 bases, leaving 7 bases not matched to a gene. This CDR3 has 15 residues. Looked up from germline, CDR1 is SGHTA and CDR2 is FQGNSA. The CDR3 loop is CASSLVGNRGTEAFF. For the CDR3, the DNA is TGTGCCAGCAGCTTAGTCGGGAACAGGGGTACTGAAGCTTTCTTT.

This clone has just one count. The V gene is TRBV27, the J gene TRBJ2-7, with D perhaps TRBD2 (6 bases). CDR1 MNHEY and CDR2 SMNVEV come from the germline V gene (reference sequence). This CDR3 has 13 amino acids. The germline V and J ends were trimmed by 3 bases and 3 bases, with 9 bases remaining between them. CDR3 sequence reads: CASSFGGVYEQYF. The CDR3 nucleotides read TGTGCCAGCAGTTTCGGCGGGGTCTACGAGCAGTACTTC.

The chain recombines TRBV2 with TRBJ1-1; TRBD1 is a possible D gene (5 bases). CDR1 and CDR2 (germline): SNHLY, FYNNEI. This CDR3 spans 14 amino acids. The V end was cut by 6 bases, the J end by 8 bases, with 19 bases between. CDR3: CASRAHRDREEAFF. CDR3 in DNA: TGTGCCAGCAGGGCCCACCGGGACCGAGAAGAAGCTTTCTTT.

The rearrangement joins TRBV4-1 to TRBJ1-6; D remains ambiguous. The CDR3 covers 17 residues. Germline V lookup: CDR1 MGHRA, CDR2 YSYEKL. V lost 0 bases, J lost 10 bases, and 19 bases lay in between. DNA for the CDR3: TGCGCCAGCAGCCAAGACTACCCGGGCTCCCGAGAGTCACCCCTCCACTTT. Amino acid sequence: CASSQDYPGSRESPLHF.

The chain recombines TRBV19 with TRBJ2-7; 8 nucleotides line up with TRBD1. The trim removed 3 bases at V and 5 bases at J, leaving 9 bases unmatched. Germline V lookup: CDR1 LNHDA, CDR2 SQIVND (reference sequence). This CDR3 has 15 amino acids. For the CDR3, the DNA is TGTGCCAGTAGTATTCTTGGACAGGGCATCCACGAGCAGTACTTC. This encodes CASSILGQGIHEQYF. Drawing the rest from reference TRBV19 and TRBJ2-7, the complete variable domain is DGGITQSPKYLFRKEGQNVTLSCEQNLNHDAMYWYRQDPGQGLRLIYYSQIVNDFQKGDIAEGYSVSREKKESFPLTVTSAQKNPTAFYLCASSILGQGIHEQYFGPGTRLTVT.

The chain recombines TRBV9 with TRBJ1-2, with D possibly matching TRBD1 (6 bases). Looked up from germline, CDR1 is SGDLS and CDR2 is YYNGEE. CDR3 size: 14 residues. Trimming removed 0 bases at V and 8 bases at J, with 14 bases between. CDR3 in amino acids: CASSVALRGAGYTF. The CDR3 DNA reads as TGTGCCAGCAGCGTAGCCCTCAGGGGCGCCGGCTACACCTTC.

The chain joins TRBV14 to TRBJ2-6, with no clear D. CDR3 size: 13 residues. V dropped 6 bases and J dropped 0 bases, with 3 bases sitting between them. The germline gives CDR1 SGHDN, CDR2 FVKESK. CDR3 amino acids: CASRNSGANVLTF. The CDR3 DNA reads as TGTGCCAGCAGGAACTCTGGGGCCAACGTCCTGACTTTC.

The chain couples TRBV14 to TRBJ2-4, with D tentatively TRBD1 (6 bases). V shed 5 bases and J shed 8 bases, with 22 bases lying between them. Germline CDR1 reads SGHDN; CDR2 reads FVKESK. The length of the CDR3 is 16 residues. CDR3 DNA sequence: TGTGCCAGCAGCGAAAACTCGAAAGGGGGTCTTGACATTCAGTACTTC. Translation: CASSENSKGGLDIQYF.

This chain joins TRBV5-1 and TRBJ2-7; D is perhaps TRBD2 (6 bases). Looked up from germline, CDR1 is SGHRS and CDR2 is YFSETQ. The CDR3 has 14 residues. V lost 0 bases, J lost 2 bases, and 9 bases lay in between. This CDR3 is CASSLVGSPYEQYF. CDR3 bases: TGCGCCAGCAGCTTGGTCGGGAGTCCCTACGAGCAGTACTTC.

The V call is TRBV7-9, the J call TRBJ2-7; 7 bases match TRBD1. Germline-derived CDR1 and CDR2 are SEHNR and FQNEAQ (reference sequence). The length of the CDR3 is 16 residues. The V segment lost 1 base and the J segment 3 bases; nucleotides outside the gene matches: 9. CDR3 bases: TGTGCCAGCAGCTTAGTGGGCTCCGGGACAGTCTACGAGCAGTACTTC. Translation: CASSLVGSGTVYEQYF.

The genes are TRBV7-2 and TRBJ2-7; 8 nucleotides agree with TRBD2. Germline values: CDR1 SGHTA, CDR2 FQGNSA. The CDR3 runs to 15 residues. V trimming: 5 bases; J trimming: 0 bases; junction bases outside the gene matches: 6. The CDR3 sequence: CASSRSGMSSYEQYF. CDR3 coding DNA: TGTGCCAGCAGCCGTAGCGGGATGAGCTCCTACGAGCAGTACTTC.

This chain joins TRBV5-4 and TRBJ2-1; 11 nucleotides line up with TRBD2. Germline V gene sequence: CDR1 SGHNT, CDR2 YYREEE (reference sequence). The CDR3 is 13 residues long. With 10 bases clipped from V and 7 bases from J, the junction kept 7 bases outside the gene matches. The CDR3 is CALRTSGQNEQFF. The CDR3 nucleotides are TGTGCCCTCCGGACTAGCGGGCAGAATGAGCAGTTCTTC.